This T cell receptor beta chain originates from a study of spatial heterogeneity in lung cancer. V trimming: 5 bases; J trimming: 0 bases; junction bases outside the gene matches: 4. In germline, CDR1 is SGHKS, CDR2 YYEKEE (reference sequence). The CDR3 length is 15 residues. The time point denotes: sample taken at primary tumor resection. Researchers sequenced whole RNA taken from tumor, nontumor lung or frozen PBMC without sorting. A unique molecular identifier was attached to every TCR cDNA molecule. TCRdb redid the calling of the 5' RACE reads with MiXCR, one entry per CDR3 protein. The data contain tens of thousands of distinct CDR3 sequences, roughly 8.4% of them singletons.

This sequence originates from a female donor with early-stage non-small cell lung cancer. The input for sequencing was PBMCs, taken at surgery. The rearrangement uses TRBV5-5 and TRBJ2-3; 9 positions agree with TRBD1. The CDR3 bases are TGTGCCAGCAGTTCCGGGACAGGGAGCACAGATACGCAGTATTTT. Protein: CASSSGTGSTDTQYF.